This T cell receptor (beta chain) was identified in a study of blood T cell repertoires in COVID-19 (dated by TCRdb to 2018 to 2021). As for the study more broadly: Samples covering the acute and convalescent phases of COVID-19 were provided by collaborators in the United States, Italy and Spain. The prospective study material was composed of cDNA or gDNA derived from T cells, B-cell-depleted T cells, or PBMCs. Subjects who had been exposed to COVID-19, were actively infected with it, or had recovered from it provided the deeply sampled blood TCRbeta repertoires that made up the dataset. Where HLA class I and class II types were available, the types were taken from metadata supplied by the sample provider, not from assay-based typing. Samples came from the ongoing ImmuneRACE study (first 160 participants) plus 1,254 subjects from 6 global collaborators. The repertoires were released in a freely available public database intended as a resource for research on the immune response to SARS-CoV-2. Sample metadata almost always included a de-identified subject ID, COVID-19 status, age in years and sex.

With respect to this clone: No antigen is known for it. Per-base quality was not reported, and no clone a single base away is much larger than it.

Participants in the prospective study were aged about 18 to 95 years, lived in 20 to 30 United States geographic areas, and enrolled through a virtual design. In the prospective study, cohorts were assigned on the basis of participant-reported clinical history obtained from a screening survey and a study questionnaire. For ImmuneRACE Cohort 3, a participant was defined as recovered based on two consecutive negative NP/OP PCR tests, clearance by a healthcare professional, or resolution of symptoms. Mobile phlebotomists in the prospective study collected whole blood, serum and a nasopharyngeal or oropharyngeal swab from every participant. Over a roughly 2-month period, participants in the prospective study had the option of providing additional blood draws and questionnaires. Before DNA extraction, blood samples from the prospective study were shipped at room temperature or frozen. Overall study outcomes, separate from this receptor: How much clinical and demographic metadata was included differed by source and by participant, and the metadata was provided uncurated.

TCRbeta CDR3 regions were amplified from genomic DNA by means of the immunoSEQ Assay, a bias-controlled multiplex PCR. The paper's processing steps were these. Nucleated cell counts per sample were estimated from amplification of reference gene primers within the assay. To quantify the absolute abundance of each unique TCRbeta CDR3 rearrangement, sequence reads were collapsed and filtered. For each sample, productive Simpson clonality was calculated by taking the square root of Simpson's diversity index across productive rearrangements. TCRdb obtained this table from immuneACCESS and retained in-frame rearrangements with V and J assigned. These tables miss some clones; where compared with another copy, unresolved V genes account for less than half of the shortfall, and the remainder is unexplained. The V and J calls and clone size were taken over from that table, and D and trimming were inferred from the DNA. The sample includes about 170,000 clones, with approximately 80% observed a single time. The ten largest make up roughly 12% of the sample.

A distance of 14 bases separates the germline ends of V and J, which lose 5 bases and 10 bases respectively. From its cysteine to its phenylalanine, the CDR3 spans 11 amino acids. Here the CDR3 DNA is all that survives: 33 bases in frame from base 1. Based on the germline V gene (reference sequence), the CDR1 and CDR2 sequences are DFQATT and SNEGSKA. This receptor was taken from a man aged 50-60 years who had recovered from COVID-19. The sequenced material came from PBMCs or T cells enriched from blood (not recorded which). Recombination linked TRBV20-1 to TRBJ1-1, with the D gene too uncertain to name. DNA sequence: TGCAGTGCTCAAGCCAACCATGGAGCTTTCTTT. This gives the protein CSAQANHGAFF.